The 23 T cell receptor beta chains in this list originate from one sample, sequenced in a study of T cell changes during pregnancy in multiple sclerosis. Sequencing was performed with immunoSEQ multiplex PCR; in TCRdb, only in-frame clones are kept and a portion is missing. In the table there are 50,000 or so clones, approximately 90% of which are singletons. This specimen was CD8+ T cells from peripheral blood mononuclear cells, taken in the second trimester of pregnancy. The origin of the receptors is a female donor with multiple sclerosis, enrolled in a pregnancy study.

The chain is built from TRBV19 and TRBJ2-7; tentative D call: TRBD1 (5 bases). The V gene lost 3 bases and the J gene lost 5 bases, with 14 bases spanning the gap. The germline V gene encodes CDR1 LNHDA and CDR2 SQIVND (reference sequence). This CDR3 comprises 14 residues. As DNA, the CDR3 is TGTGCCAGTAGTATCCGTGGGGCCAAGAACGAGCAGTACTTC. Translated, it gives CASSIRGAKNEQYF. Full variable domain (rest looked up from reference TRBV19 and TRBJ2-7): DGGITQSPKYLFRKEGQNVTLSCEQNLNHDAMYWYRQDPGQGLRLIYYSQIVNDFQKGDIAEGYSVSREKKESFPLTVTSAQKNPTAFYLCASSIRGAKNEQYFGPGTRLTVT.

This chain links TRBV4-1 with TRBJ2-7; 10 nucleotides line up with TRBD1. From germline, CDR1 is MGHRA and CDR2 YSYEKL. The CDR3 consists of 18 residues. The ends lost 0 bases at V and 3 bases at J; junction bases unmatched: 11. CDR3 region: CASSQDRGGGQGIYEQYF. The DNA of the CDR3 is TGCGCCAGCAGCCAAGATCGGGGCGGGGGACAGGGGATCTACGAGCAGTACTTC.

The chain joins TRBV5-8 to TRBJ1-2; 12 nucleotides match TRBD1. V lost 7 bases to trimming and J lost 6 bases; unmatched junction nucleotides: 7. The CDR3 covers 14 residues. Germline V gene data show CDR1 as SGHTS and CDR2 as YDEGEE. The CDR3 DNA reads TGTGCCAGCTCACGGGACAGGGGGCTTAATGGCTACACCTTC. The encoded protein is CASSRDRGLNGYTF.

The genes are TRBV7-9 and TRBJ1-2, with TRBD1 as a possible D gene (5 bases). Trimming took off 7 bases at V and 10 bases at J, with 19 bases between the two ends. The CDR3 totals 13 residues. The germline V gene encodes CDR1 SEHNR and CDR2 FQNEAQ (reference sequence). CDR3 amino acids: CASIDLGGFDYTF. DNA for the CDR3: TGTGCCAGCATCGACCTGGGGGGGTTTGACTACACCTTC.

The chain uses TRBV4-2 and TRBJ2-3, with TRBD2 identical over 16 bases. This CDR3 comprises 16 residues. The trim removed 5 bases at V and 4 bases at J, leaving 3 bases unmatched. CDR1 and CDR2 (germline): LGHNA, YNFKEQ. DNA of the CDR3: TGTGCCAGCAGCAAGGGACTAGCGGGGGGGCCAGATACGCAGTATTTT. It specifies CASSKGLAGGPDTQYF.

The chain employs TRBV5-6 and TRBJ2-5; no clear D gene. V lost 0 bases and J lost 1, with 7 bases in between. The CDR3 covers 14 residues. From germline, CDR1 is SGHDT and CDR2 YYEEEE. The CDR3 DNA reads TGTGCCAGCAGCTTGGTGTCTCCCCAAGAGACCCAGTACTTC. Its protein product is CASSLVSPQETQYF.

The chain joins TRBV5-6 to TRBJ2-1, with 8 bases identical to TRBD2. Trimming removed 4 bases from V and 8 bases from J; junction bases left unmatched: 2. The CDR3 is made up of 12 amino acids. Germline V lookup: CDR1 SGHDT, CDR2 YYEEEE. The CDR3 DNA sequence: TGTGCCAGCAGCCGCGGGGGGCATGAGCAGTTCTTC. It codes for CASSRGGHEQFF. Using reference TRBV5-6 and TRBJ2-1 for the parts outside the CDR3, the full variable domain is DAGVTQSPTHLIKTRGQQVTLRCSPKSGHDTVSWYQQALGQGPQFIFQYYEEEERQRGNFPDRFSGHQFPNYSSELNVNALLLGDSALYLCASSRGGHEQFFGPGTRLTVL.

The rearrangement links TRBV27 to TRBJ2-1, with TRBD2 matching 9 bases. Germline loops: CDR1 MNHEY, CDR2 SMNVEV (reference sequence). V gave up 4 bases and J gave up 3 bases; unmatched junction bases: 4. CDR3 length: 15 amino acids. The CDR3 sequence is CASSSAGGNYNEQFF. CDR3 nucleotides: TGTGCCAGCAGTTCAGCGGGGGGCAACTACAATGAGCAGTTCTTC.

This clone was seen once. The chain has TRBV11-3 and TRBJ1-3, with 7 bases matching TRBD1. The length of the CDR3 is 15 residues. J was trimmed by 3 bases and V by 4 bases; bases with no gene match: 6. Germline values: CDR1 SGHNT, CDR2 YENEEA. The CDR3 DNA reads TGTGCCAGCAGCTCCTTTACAGGGGTTGGAAACACCATATATTTT. It yields the protein CASSSFTGVGNTIYF.

The genes are TRBV5-6 and TRBJ2-2; a weak D match, TRBD2 (6 bases). CDR1 and CDR2 from the germline V gene are SGHDT and YYEEEE. The ends were cut back, 0 bases at V and 2 bases at J, with 20 bases in the middle. The CDR3 sequence is 19 residues long. CDR3 sequence (DNA): TGTGCCAGCAGCTTGGGACTCGGGGAGCGGGCCTCAAACACCGGGGAGCTGTTTTTT. Amino acid sequence: CASSLGLGERASNTGELFF.

The chain uses TRBV6-5 and TRBJ1-1; a possible D gene is TRBD1 (6 bases). Germline CDR1 is MNHEY and CDR2 is SVGAGI. Trimming took 3 bases from V and 4 from J, leaving 12 bases between them. The CDR3 is 14 amino acids. CDR3 nucleotide sequence: TGTGCCAGCAGTTATTGGGAAGGGGGCACTGAAGCTTTCTTT. Translated: CASSYWEGGTEAFF.

In this sample, this clone turned up once. The chain couples TRBV7-9 to TRBJ1-2; maybe TRBD1 (6 bases). The CDR3 is 14 amino acids. V gave up 5 bases and J gave up 4 bases, with 14 bases separating them. The V gene's germline CDR1 is SEHNR and CDR2 FQNEAQ (reference sequence). CDR3 sequence: CASSHTGYSYGYTF. As DNA, the CDR3 is TGTGCCAGCAGCCATACAGGGTACAGCTATGGCTACACCTTC.

CDR3 DNA sequence: TGTGCCAGCAGTCCCTGGGGACAGTTGGGAAGAGATCAGCCCCAGCATTTT. Its translation: CASSPWGQLGRDQPQHF. The J gene is TRBJ1-5, the V gene TRBV28; TRBD1 aligns across 7 bases. The CDR3 is 17 residues long. From germline, CDR1 is MDHEN and CDR2 SYDVKM. The ends lost 5 bases at V and 5 bases at J; junction bases unmatched: 15.

On this clone itself: One end of the junction varies from germline; a read error may be responsible. The V gene is TRBV13, the J gene TRBJ2-7; no firm D call. The CDR3 is made up of 12 amino acids. CDR1 is PRHDT, CDR2 FYEKMQ, per germline (reference sequence). The CDR3, as DNA: TGTGCCAGCAGCTTAGAAGGAGTCGAGAAGTACTTC. Its translation: CASSLEGVEKYF.

V gene TRBV27 combines with J gene TRBJ2-7, with 10 bases matching TRBD2. Germline V gene lookup returns CDR1 MNHEY and CDR2 SMNVEV (reference sequence). With 6 bases clipped from V and 0 bases from J, the junction kept 8 bases outside the gene matches. CDR3 size: 16 residues. This chain's CDR3 is CASSHSGGQISYEQYF. The CDR3, as DNA: TGTGCCAGCAGCCATAGCGGGGGGCAAATCTCCTACGAGCAGTACTTC.

The chain recombines TRBV5-4 with TRBJ2-7, with a tentative D call TRBD1 (6 bases). The CDR3 is 12 residues long. Trimming stripped 4 bases from V and 6 bases from J, with 11 bases between. Germline values: CDR1 SGHNT, CDR2 YYREEE (reference sequence). CDR3 amino acids: CASSLGALEQYF. The CDR3 DNA reads TGTGCCAGCAGCCTGGGGGCTCTCGAGCAGTACTTC.

V and J are TRBV7-8 and TRBJ2-7; D is ambiguous. This CDR3 comprises 13 residues. Germline V gene data show CDR1 as SGHVS and CDR2 as FQNEAQ. Trimming left V 1 base short and J 1 base short, with 5 bases between. The CDR3: CASSLVESYEQYF. The CDR3 DNA reads TGTGCCAGCAGCTTAGTAGAATCCTACGAGCAGTACTTC.

CDR3 loop: CASSGGTGETQYF. As DNA, the CDR3 is TGTGCCAGCAGCGGTGGGACAGGGGAGACCCAGTACTTC. The chain recombines TRBV9 with TRBJ2-5; 9 positions match TRBD1. The J segment lost 5 bases and the V segment lost 3 bases, leaving 2 bases of the junction unmatched. The V gene's germline CDR1 is SGDLS and CDR2 YYNGEE. There are 13 residues in the CDR3.

The chain joins TRBV21-1 to TRBJ1-6; TRBD1, as called in the table, went unchecked against the DNA. TRBV21-1 is given as a pseudogene. The CDR3 spans 18 residues. The CDR3 bases are TGTGCCAGCAGCGCAGACCCGCCCCGGGACAGGGTAGGGTCACCCCTCCACTTT. Its protein is CASSADPPRDRVGSPLHF.

This chain joins TRBV9 and TRBJ2-7; D perhaps matches TRBD1 (5 bases). V shed 3 bases and J shed 2 bases, with 12 bases lying between them. The CDR3 loop spans 14 amino acids. Germline assignment: CDR1 SGDLS and CDR2 YYNGEE. As DNA, the CDR3 is TGTGCCAGCAGCGCCCAGGGTGAGGCCTACGAGCAGTACTTC. This translates into CASSAQGEAYEQYF.

The rearrangement links TRBV25-1 to TRBJ1-4, with D possibly matching TRBD1 (6 bases). The germline V gene encodes CDR1 MGHDK and CDR2 SYGVNS. V shed 5 bases and J shed 7 bases, with 17 bases lying between them. The CDR3 consists of 15 residues. Here the CDR3 reads CASSTPQGPGEKLFF. The CDR3 nucleotides are TGTGCCAGCAGTACTCCGCAGGGGCCAGGTGAAAAACTGTTTTTT.

This clone showed up just a few times. The chain recombines TRBV5-6 with TRBJ1-1; TRBD1 aligns across 8 bases. Trimming cost V 2 bases and J 3 bases; bases outside gene matches: 3. The CDR3 length is 14 residues. Germline assignment: CDR1 SGHDT and CDR2 YYEEEE. DNA of the CDR3: TGTGCCAGCAGCTTTGGACAGGGTGACACTGAAGCTTTCTTT. It specifies CASSFGQGDTEAFF. The full variable domain, its missing parts supplied by reference TRBV5-6 and TRBJ1-1, is DAGVTQSPTHLIKTRGQQVTLRCSPKSGHDTVSWYQQALGQGPQFIFQYYEEEERQRGNFPDRFSGHQFPNYSSELNVNALLLGDSALYLCASSFGQGDTEAFFGQGTRLTVV.

The V call is TRBV6-6, the J call TRBJ1-1, with D hard to call. Germline values: CDR1 MNHNY, CDR2 SVGAGI (reference sequence). The CDR3 runs 13 residues. The V end lost 4 bases, the J end lost 1 base, and 7 bases lay between the germline ends. The CDR3 coding sequence is TGTGCCAGCAGTTCACAGCAGAACACTGAAGCTTTCTTT. It codes for CASSSQQNTEAFF.